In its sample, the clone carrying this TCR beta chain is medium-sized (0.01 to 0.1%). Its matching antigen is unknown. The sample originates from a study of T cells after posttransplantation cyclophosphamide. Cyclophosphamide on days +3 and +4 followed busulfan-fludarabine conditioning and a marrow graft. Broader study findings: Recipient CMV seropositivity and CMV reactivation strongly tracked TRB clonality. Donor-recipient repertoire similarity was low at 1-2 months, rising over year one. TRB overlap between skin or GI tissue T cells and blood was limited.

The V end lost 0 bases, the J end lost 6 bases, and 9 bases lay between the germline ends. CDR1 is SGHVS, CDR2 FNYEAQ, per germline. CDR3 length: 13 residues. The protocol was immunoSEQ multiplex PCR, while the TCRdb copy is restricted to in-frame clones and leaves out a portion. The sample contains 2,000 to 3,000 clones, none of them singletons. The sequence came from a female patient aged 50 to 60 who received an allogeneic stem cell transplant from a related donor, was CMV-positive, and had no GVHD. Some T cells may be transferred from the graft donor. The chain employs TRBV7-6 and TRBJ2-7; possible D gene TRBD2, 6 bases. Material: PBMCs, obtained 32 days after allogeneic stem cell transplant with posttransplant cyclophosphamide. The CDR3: CASSLAGGREQYF. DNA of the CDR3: TGTGCCAGCAGCTTAGCGGGGGGTCGCGAGCAGTACTTC.